These 17 T cell receptor beta chains came from one sample sequenced in a study of blood T cell repertoires in COVID-19. Here immunoSEQ multiplex PCR was the method, and the copy in TCRdb shows in-frame clones only, minus some. The profile shows about 140,000 clones, approximately 78% of them singletons. The sample comprised peripheral blood. Source of these receptors: a woman at least 80 years old with acute or convalescent COVID-19.

V gene TRBV30 combines with J gene TRBJ2-5, with TRBD1 identical over 7 bases. This CDR3 region has 13 residues. V shed 4 bases and J 7 bases; nucleotides not matched to a gene: 9. CDR1 is GTSNPN, CDR2 SVGIG, per germline (reference sequence). CDR3 bases: TGTGCCTGGAACGGACAGGTCAGCGGGACCCAGTACTTC. This translates into CAWNGQVSGTQYF.

The chain combines TRBV29-1 with TRBJ2-7; D is perhaps TRBD2 (6 bases). This CDR3 contains 13 residues. CDR1 is SQVTM and CDR2 is ANQGSEA in the germline V gene. Trimming shortened V by 6 bases and J by 1 base, and 13 bases separated the two germline ends. The CDR3 sequence is CSVYPGTSYEQYF. CDR3 coding DNA: TGCAGCGTGTACCCCGGGACTTCCTACGAGCAGTACTTC.

The chain links TRBV7-2 to TRBJ1-5; D uncertain. The ends were cut back, 0 bases at V and 7 bases at J, with 13 bases in the middle. CDR1 is SGHTA, CDR2 FQGNSA, per germline. This CDR3 spans 15 amino acids. The CDR3 DNA is TGTGCCAGCAGCTTAGCCGGTGGGTCGGGGCAGCCCCAGCATTTT. Its translation: CASSLAGGSGQPQHF.

This chain uses TRBV28 with TRBJ2-2; possible D gene TRBD2, 6 bases. The V gene lost 7 bases and the J gene lost 5 bases, with 14 bases spanning the gap. CDR3 length: 14 residues. CDR1 is MDHEN and CDR2 is SYDVKM in the germline V gene. This CDR3 reads CASKRQGGTGELFF. As DNA, the CDR3 is TGTGCCAGCAAGCGGCAGGGAGGAACCGGGGAGCTGTTTTTT.

The chain carries TRBV6-5 and TRBJ2-1; the match to TRBD1 covers 7 bases. The V and J ends lost 9 bases and 9 bases, in that order; junction bases with no gene match: 14. Germline V gene sequence: CDR1 MNHEY, CDR2 SVGAGI. The CDR3 is 14 residues long. The CDR3 DNA sequence: TGTGCCAGTTCCAGGGACAGACCTGCCGGTGAGCAGTTCTTC. Protein sequence: CASSRDRPAGEQFF.

This clone was observed a few times. The chain uses TRBV4-1 and TRBJ1-3; unclear D gene. The germline V gene has CDR1 MGHRA and CDR2 YSYEKL. CDR3 length: 15 amino acids. V lost 3 bases and J 0 bases, leaving 9 bases between the germline ends. DNA for the CDR3: TGCGCCAGCAGCCAGGCCTGGCTCTCTGGAAACACCATATATTTT. Its protein is CASSQAWLSGNTIYF.

The chain combines TRBV2 with TRBJ1-5, with D possibly being TRBD1 (5 bases). This CDR3 has 13 residues. V lost 7 bases, J lost 1 base, and 8 bases lay in between. Germline CDR1 is SNHLY and CDR2 is FYNNEI. In DNA, the CDR3 is TGTGCCAGCACCAGACAGAGCAATCAGCCCCAGCATTTT. Translated: CASTRQSNQPQHF.

This chain links TRBV19 with TRBJ1-1, with D possibly matching TRBD1 (5 bases). The CDR3 consists of 14 residues. Germline V lookup: CDR1 LNHDA, CDR2 SQIVND (reference sequence). Trimming left V 6 bases short and J 1 base short, with 12 bases between. The CDR3 loop is CASRGLLRNTEAFF. Written as DNA, the CDR3 is TGTGCCAGTAGGGGGCTCTTGAGGAACACTGAAGCTTTCTTT.

Only a few counts were recorded for this clone. V and J are TRBV6-6 and TRBJ2-7; D gene unclear. V dropped 5 bases and J dropped 3 bases, with 8 bases sitting between them. The germline gives CDR1 MNHNY, CDR2 SVGAGI (reference sequence). The CDR3 has 12 residues. In DNA, the CDR3 is TGTGCCAGCAGTCAAAATAACTACGAGCAGTACTTC. Amino acids: CASSQNNYEQYF.

The chain couples TRBV4-1 to TRBJ2-3; D unclear. The CDR3 totals 12 residues. The germline V and J ends were trimmed by 3 bases and 8 bases, with 9 bases remaining between them. CDR1 is MGHRA, CDR2 YSYEKL, per germline. The DNA of the CDR3 is TGCGCCAGCAGCCAGGCGTCAGGTACGCAGTATTTT. Amino acids: CASSQASGTQYF.

The chain is built from TRBV15 and TRBJ1-1; D is ambiguous. The CDR3 spans 15 residues. CDR1 is LNHNV and CDR2 is YYDKDF in the germline V gene (reference sequence). V lost 2 bases to trimming and J lost 3 bases, with 13 bases between them. In DNA form, the CDR3 reads TGTGCCACCAGCAGATATTCGACACCTGACACTGAAGCTTTCTTT. This codes for CATSRYSTPDTEAFF.

The chain combines TRBV5-5 with TRBJ2-5; 10 bases line up with TRBD2. J gave up 2 bases and V 4 bases, and 5 bases lay outside the gene matches. The CDR3 is 15 amino acids. The V gene's germline CDR1 is SGHKS and CDR2 YYEKEE (reference sequence). CDR3 amino acids: CASSLPAGGQETQYF. In DNA form, the CDR3 reads TGTGCCAGCAGCCTGCCAGCGGGGGGGCAAGAGACCCAGTACTTC.

The rearrangement uses TRBV2 and TRBJ1-1; the D gene is possibly TRBD1 (6 bases). The germline gives CDR1 SNHLY, CDR2 FYNNEI. V lost 6 bases and J 6 bases, leaving 17 bases between the germline ends. This CDR3 is built from 14 residues. The CDR3 region is CASSAGGAGAEAFF. The DNA of the CDR3 is TGTGCCAGCAGCGCGGGGGGGGCCGGAGCTGAAGCTTTCTTT.

The chain combines TRBV2 with TRBJ2-7; no reliable D call. The CDR3 is 11 amino acids. V lost 3 bases, J lost 4 bases, and 4 bases lay in between. The V gene's germline CDR1 is SNHLY and CDR2 FYNNEI. The CDR3 loop reads CASSDRYEQYF. CDR3 in DNA: TGTGCCAGCAGTGACAGGTACGAGCAGTACTTC.

V and J are TRBV4-1 and TRBJ2-1, with 8 bases matching TRBD2. The trim removed 3 bases at V and 9 bases at J, leaving 7 bases unmatched. CDR3 size: 14 residues. CDR1 MGHRA and CDR2 YSYEKL come from the germline V gene. CDR3 sequence reads: CASSQIMAGGEQFF. The DNA for the CDR3 is TGCGCCAGCAGCCAGATTATGGCGGGGGGTGAGCAGTTCTTC.

In this sample, this clone turned up many times. The V gene is TRBV15, the J gene TRBJ2-7; TRBD2 might be the D (5 bases). CDR3 size: 13 residues. V lost 3 bases and J lost 3, with 9 bases in between. Germline V lookup: CDR1 LNHNV, CDR2 YYDKDF (reference sequence). CDR3 region: CATSRDLYYEQYF. CDR3 sequence (DNA): TGTGCCACCAGCAGGGACTTATACTACGAGCAGTACTTC.

The chain joins TRBV27 to TRBJ1-1; D is perhaps TRBD1 (5 bases). The V gene lost 0 bases and the J gene lost 6 bases, with 11 bases spanning the gap. The CDR3 consists of 14 residues. The germline V gene has CDR1 MNHEY and CDR2 SMNVEV (reference sequence). CDR3: CASSLSWQGPEAFF. DNA of the CDR3: TGTGCCAGCAGTTTATCGTGGCAGGGCCCTGAAGCTTTCTTT.